Following are 2 T cell receptor beta chains from one sample sequenced in a study of tumor and adjacent non-tumor tissue in lung cancer. A modified ARM-PCR protocol with three rounds of nested PCR amplified TCRbeta. One entry per CDR3 protein, called by TCRdb with MiXCR from the multiplex PCR reads. The table records more than 75,000 distinct CDR3 sequences, about two thirds of them present only once. The template was RNA from unsorted bulk tissue. The sequencing sample was made of lung tumor tissue. The receptors derive from a woman between 70 and 85 years old with non-small cell lung cancer.

This clonotype has a single count. Its ends do not fully match the called genes, so a read error is possible. This chain uses TRBV29-1 with TRBJ2-1; TRBD1 matches 7 bases. CDR1 SQVTM and CDR2 ANQGSEA come from the germline V gene. This CDR3 region has 14 residues. The CDR3 loop is CRVVRQGTYNEQFF. The CDR3 DNA follows: TGCAGAGTTGTCCGACAGGGAACCTACAATGAACAGTTCTTC.

A word on this clonotype: Because the CDR3 is missing its conserved closing phenylalanine or tryptophan, this is likely a read error. The J gene is TRBJ2-3, the V gene TRBV20-1; 7 nucleotides match TRBD2. Germline CDR1 is DFQATT and CDR2 is SNEGSKA (reference sequence). The CDR3 sequence is 15 residues long. The CDR3 sequence is CCAQKGRGFGDTQYL. The DNA of the CDR3 is TGCTGTGCCCAGAAAGGGCGGGGGTTCGGAGATACGCAGTATTTA.